Included here is one T cell receptor beta chain sequence, with context. Its specificity is unknown. The data stem from a study of post-analysis software for immune sequencing data. Whole-study results and caveats: In patients, a few TRBV segments were more frequent than in controls, with TRBV5-6, TRBV5-1 and TRBV20-1 among them.

J lost 6 bases, V lost 7 bases, and 12 bases had no gene match. The CDR3 length is 15 residues. Unique molecular identifiers had been added to the TCR beta cDNA libraries. TCRdb used MiXCR to reprocess the PCR reads, holding one entry per CDR3 protein. The repertoire holds about 680,000 distinct CDR3 sequences, about 60% seen once, with 10% to 12% in the top ten. The sequencing input was blood. The TCR comes from a girl between 2 and 10 years old with multiple sclerosis. The chain is built from TRBV12-3 or TRBV12-4 and TRBJ1-1; 9 positions agree with TRBD1. Written as DNA, the CDR3 is TGTGCCAGCACCGCAGGAGGACAGGGGAGACCTGAAGCTTTCTTT. Encoded protein: CASTAGGQGRPEAFF.